These T cell receptor beta chains were read from a single sample in a study of OX40 agonist ivuxolimab in advanced cancers. TCRdb's copy holds only in-frame clones and misses some; the assay was immunoSEQ multiplex PCR. The sample yields fewer than 85,000 clones, under 95% seen once. Sequences were derived from CD4+ or CD8+ T cells sorted from blood, sampled in a trial of the OX40 agonist ivuxolimab. These receptors came from an adult with an advanced solid tumor such as melanoma, head and neck, liver or kidney cancer. Both conserved end residues are part of each CDR3.

v_gene	j_gene	CDR3aa
TRBV28	TRBJ2-7	CASSRAGVETYEQYF
TRBV6-1	TRBJ2-1	CASSQQGYNEQFF
TRBV5-1	TRBJ2-3	CASSSGMLAGGIDTQYF
TRBV28	TRBJ2-2	CASRPGTGQKNTGELFF
TRBV5-1	TRBJ2-1	CASSLVLGVGYNEQFF
TRBV15	TRBJ2-5	CATSRDIGSGQETQYF
TRBV4-1	TRBJ2-7	CASTPRDRGNEQYF
TRBV28	TRBJ2-7	CASSPQMSSYEQYF
TRBV6-5	TRBJ2-2	CASSSPLGGPGELFF
TRBV7-9	TRBJ2-3	CASSLGLLDTQYF
TRBV11-2	TRBJ2-7	CASRTGLYEQYF
TRBV10-3	TRBJ1-2	CAISVDQGTNYGYTF
TRBV5-1	TRBJ2-3	CASSLAGDTQYF
TRBV11-1	TRBJ2-7	CASSWSGGTEQYF
TRBV27	TRBJ2-7	CASTPGQGSYEQYF
TRBV30	TRBJ1-1	CAWSVILDTEAFF
TRBV18	TRBJ2-2	CASSPWDRSTGELFF